This T cell receptor beta chain was identified during a study of lymphopenia after photon versus proton radiotherapy. The repertoire was sequenced with immunoSEQ multiplex PCR; TCRdb's copy has only in-frame clones and lacks some. The table includes fewer than 35,000 clones, roughly 87% detected once. Study conclusions and caveats: Survival link was tested only in deceased patients; proton benefit remains a possibility. Post-nadir TCR diversity decline inversely tracked overall survival among those who died. After lymphocyte nadir, photon-treated repertoires showed oligoclonal expansion, especially CD8+ Temra. Relative stability marked proton patients; photon patients lost diversity and naive cells.

As to this clone: Its antigen is not identified.

CDR1 is LNHNV, CDR2 YYDKDF, per germline (reference sequence). The V end lost 3 bases, the J end lost 6 bases, and 18 bases lay between the germline ends. This CDR3 region has 15 residues. The receptor was isolated from a woman between 70 and 85 years old with pancreatic cancer. Some clones in this sample may be carry-over from other donors' samples. J is TRBJ2-7 and V is TRBV15; TRBD2 might be the D (6 bases). The material sequenced was peripheral blood, taken from a patient treated with proton-based radiotherapy. CDR3 amino acids: CATSRGGWAAVEQYF. The CDR3 nucleotides read TGTGCCACCAGCAGGGGGGGATGGGCGGCGGTCGAGCAGTACTTC.